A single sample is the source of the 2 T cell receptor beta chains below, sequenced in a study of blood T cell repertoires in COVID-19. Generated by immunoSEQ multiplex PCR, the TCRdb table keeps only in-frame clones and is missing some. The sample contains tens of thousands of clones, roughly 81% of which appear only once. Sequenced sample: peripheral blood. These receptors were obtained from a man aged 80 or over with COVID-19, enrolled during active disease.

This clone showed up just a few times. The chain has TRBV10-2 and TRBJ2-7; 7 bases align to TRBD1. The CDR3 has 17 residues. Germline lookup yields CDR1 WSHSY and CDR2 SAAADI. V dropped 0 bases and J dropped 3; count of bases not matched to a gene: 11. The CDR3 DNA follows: TGCGCCAGCAGTGAGTCGACATTGACAGGGCCGGGCTACGAGCAGTACTTC. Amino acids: CASSESTLTGPGYEQYF.

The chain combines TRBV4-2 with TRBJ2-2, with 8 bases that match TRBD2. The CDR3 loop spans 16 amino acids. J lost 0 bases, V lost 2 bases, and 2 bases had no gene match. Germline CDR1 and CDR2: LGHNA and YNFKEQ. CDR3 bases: TGTGCCAGCAGCCAATTAGCGGGGTCGAACACCGGGGAGCTGTTTTTT. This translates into CASSQLAGSNTGELFF.